These 27 T cell receptor beta chains were sequenced from one sample in a study of T-cell reconstitution after alpha-beta-depleted transplantation in children. A library of TCRbeta sequences, prepared with unique molecular identifiers, was generated. TCRdb passed the PCR reads through MiXCR, listing each CDR3 protein once. The profile shows hundreds of thousands of distinct CDR3 sequences, roughly 17% of them singletons. Sequencing was performed on PBMCs from the stem cell graft donor, taken from the stem cell graft. These receptors all stem from a human donor who donated a stem cell graft to a child with acute myeloid leukemia.

This clonotype was seen more than once but under ten times. The chain carries TRBV6-1 and TRBJ2-5; 7 bases are shared with TRBD2. Germline loops: CDR1 MNHNS, CDR2 SASEGT. V shed 6 bases, J shed 1 base, and the junction held 5 bases outside the gene matches. The CDR3 contains 14 residues. The CDR3 DNA reads TGTGCCAGCAGACTGGGCGGGGGCCAAGAGACCCAGTACTTC. Amino acid sequence: CASRLGGGQETQYF.

This clonotype appeared a few times. The chain links TRBV15 to TRBJ1-4; D is uncertain. From germline, CDR1 is LNHNV and CDR2 YYDKDF (reference sequence). Between the trimmed V and J ends, which lost 5 bases and 0 bases, there was a span of 10 bases. The CDR3 is 15 residues long. CDR3 sequence (DNA): TGTGCCACCAGCGTAGGAACTACAACTAATGAAAAACTGTTTTTT. Its protein product is CATSVGTTTNEKLFF.

The chain employs TRBV6-2 or TRBV6-3 and TRBJ1-2; D is unclear. Per germline, CDR1 MNHEY and CDR2 SVGEGT. Trimming shortened V by 8 bases and J by 0 bases, and 7 bases separated the two germline ends. The CDR3 totals 12 residues. The DNA of the CDR3 is TGTGCCAGCGGTGAGGCTAACTATGGCTACACCTTC. Translated, it gives CASGEANYGYTF.

The table lists this clonotype with a few counts. This chain joins TRBV4-3 and TRBJ2-7, with TRBD1 matching over 8 bases. The length of the CDR3 is 16 residues. V lost 4 bases and J lost 0; bases outside the gene matches: 8. Germline-derived CDR1 and CDR2 are LGHNA and YSLEER. CDR3 residues: CASSRDRSKTSYEQYF. The CDR3 coding sequence is TGCGCCAGCAGCCGGGACAGGAGTAAAACCTCCTACGAGCAGTACTTC.

This clonotype occurred many times. The J gene is TRBJ2-2, the V gene TRBV10-3; 9 positions match TRBD1. Germline V gives CDR1 ENHRY, CDR2 SYGVKD. V was pared by 6 bases and J by 0 bases, with 2 bases of the junction left unmatched. The CDR3 loop spans 15 amino acids. The DNA for the CDR3 is TGTGCCATCAGGGGACAGGGTCCGAACACCGGGGAGCTGTTTTTT. Encoded protein: CAIRGQGPNTGELFF.

This clonotype has only a few counts. The genes are TRBV28 and TRBJ2-7; D is unresolved. This CDR3 is 13 amino acids long. Germline CDR1 and CDR2: MDHEN and SYDVKM. V was clipped by 5 bases and J by 0 bases, with 8 bases between them. The CDR3 DNA reads TGTGCCAGCAGTCGCGTTAGCTCCTACGAGCAGTACGTC. It codes for CASSRVSSYEQYV.

This clonotype has ten or more counts. V and J are TRBV29-1 and TRBJ1-2, with D perhaps TRBD1 (5 bases). The CDR3 consists of 12 residues. The V end was cut by 4 bases, the J end by 7 bases, with 13 bases between. Germline values: CDR1 SQVTM, CDR2 ANQGSEA. Here the CDR3 reads CSVVGGARGYTF. CDR3 bases: TGCAGCGTTGTAGGAGGGGCGCGTGGCTACACCTTC.

Concerning this clonotype: One junction end does not reproduce the germline sequence, and a read error may be involved. The rearrangement links TRBV27 to TRBJ2-2; tentatively, D is TRBD1 or TRBD2 (5 bases each). The CDR3 spans 15 residues. Per the germline V gene, CDR1 is MNHEY and CDR2 is SMNVEV (reference sequence). The CDR3 loop is CASSLIGSYTGDLFF. CDR3 coding DNA: TGTGCCAGCAGTTTAATCGGCAGTTACACCGGGGACCTGTTTTTT.

The chain carries TRBV6-2 or TRBV6-3 and TRBJ1-5; D gene uncertain. There are 15 residues in the CDR3. The germline V gene encodes CDR1 MNHEY and CDR2 SVGEGT. V was clipped by 0 bases and J by 3 bases, with 9 bases between them. CDR3: CASSYSAGPNQPQHF. CDR3 sequence (DNA): TGTGCCAGCAGTTACTCTGCCGGACCCAATCAGCCCCAGCATTTT.

Only a few counts were recorded for this clonotype. This sequence joins TRBV12-3 or TRBV12-4 and TRBJ2-2; unclear D gene. There are 13 residues in the CDR3. The ends were cut back, 3 bases at V and 3 bases at J, with 5 bases in the middle. The CDR3 sequence: CASSFDYTGELFF. In nucleotides, the CDR3 is TGTGCCAGCAGTTTCGACTACACCGGGGAGCTGTTTTTT.

The chain employs TRBV24-1 and TRBJ2-2; D perhaps matches TRBD2 (6 bases). The CDR3 has 16 residues. Germline CDR1 and CDR2: KGHDR and SFDVKD. The V gene lost 5 bases and the J gene lost 5 bases, with 17 bases spanning the gap. The CDR3 nucleotides are TGTGCCACCAGTGCCCCGACGACTAGTGCTACCGGGGAGCTGTTTTTT. Translated, it gives CATSAPTTSATGELFF.

V usage is TRBV3-1 and J usage is TRBJ2-7; tentative D call: TRBD2 (7 bases). Deletions cut 4 bases from V and 4 bases from J, with 17 bases between. Germline CDR1 LGHDT, CDR2 YNNKEL (reference sequence). There are 15 residues in the CDR3. The CDR3 DNA follows: TGTGCCAGCAGCCGACAAGCGGAGGGGGGGTACGAGCAGTACTTC. Protein: CASSRQAEGGYEQYF.

The chain has TRBV9 and TRBJ2-1; 8 nucleotides agree with TRBD2. V lost 3 bases and J lost 4; bases outside the gene matches: 6. CDR1 and CDR2 (germline): SGDLS, YYNGEE. This CDR3 is built from 15 residues. The CDR3 DNA reads as TGTGCCAGCAGCGGTAGCGGGGTGTCTTACAATGAGCAGTTCTTC. This gives the protein CASSGSGVSYNEQFF.

The table lists this clonotype with a few counts. CDR3 nucleotide sequence: TGTGCCAGCAGCTTAGCTGGACCGACAGGTAATCAGCCCCAGCATTTT. This codes for CASSLAGPTGNQPQHF. The chain is built from TRBV7-2 and TRBJ1-5; D is possibly TRBD1 (6 bases). This CDR3 is 16 amino acids long. Per the germline V gene, CDR1 is SGHTA and CDR2 is FQGNSA. V gave up 0 bases and J gave up 4 bases, with 13 bases separating them.

The V call is TRBV12-3 or TRBV12-4, the J call TRBJ1-4; D remains ambiguous. Trimming removed 1 base at V and 10 bases at J, with 13 bases between. The CDR3 spans 14 residues. The CDR3 spells CASSLERIGGKLFF. The CDR3 DNA is TGTGCCAGCAGTTTAGAGCGGATAGGTGGAAAACTGTTTTTT.

This clonotype was observed at least ten times. J is TRBJ2-7 and V is TRBV10-3, with D perhaps being TRBD1 or TRBD2 (5 bases each). Germline values: CDR1 ENHRY, CDR2 SYGVKD. The CDR3 consists of 13 residues. Deletions cut 7 bases from V and 3 bases from J, with 13 bases between. The CDR3 spells CAITRDLCYEQYV. The CDR3 nucleotides read TGTGCCATCACCCGGGACCTGTGCTACGAGCAGTACGTC.

The chain carries TRBV28 and TRBJ2-1; D gene unclear. The CDR3 consists of 11 residues. Germline V lookup: CDR1 MDHEN, CDR2 SYDVKM. Between the trimmed V and J ends, which lost 1 base and 14 bases, there was a span of 9 bases. The CDR3 is CASSLSALKFF. CDR3 coding DNA: TGTGCCAGCAGTTTATCAGCCCTTAAGTTCTTC.

This clonotype came up many times. The chain couples TRBV24-1 to TRBJ2-7; TRBD1 agrees at 10 bases. After removal of 6 bases from V and 5 bases from J, the junction contained 9 bases not matched to a gene. Germline-derived CDR1 and CDR2 are KGHDR and SFDVKD. The CDR3 length is 15 residues. The CDR3 DNA reads TGTGCCACCAGTAGCCCTGGACAGGGGGTCCACGAGCAGTACTTC. Amino acids: CATSSPGQGVHEQYF.

This clonotype was seen repeatedly, ten times or more. The rearrangement joins TRBV12-3 or TRBV12-4 to TRBJ1-1, with no clear D. Deletions cut 2 bases from V and 0 bases from J, with 10 bases between. The CDR3 extends over 15 amino acids. The CDR3 loop reads CASSLLPEMNTEAFF. The CDR3 DNA reads TGTGCCAGCAGTTTACTTCCGGAGATGAACACTGAAGCTTTCTTT.

This clonotype is a singleton in its sample. The rearrangement joins TRBV6-5 to TRBJ2-6; 11 bases match TRBD2. V was pared by 4 bases and J by 3 bases, with 11 bases of the junction left unmatched. The CDR3 consists of 19 residues. Germline V lookup: CDR1 MNHEY, CDR2 SVGAGI. The CDR3 loop is CASSSPLGLAGGGANVLTF. CDR3 DNA: TGTGCCAGCAGTTCCCCCCTCGGACTAGCGGGTGGTGGGGCCAACGTCCTGACTTTC.

This clonotype was observed many times. V usage is TRBV20-1 and J usage is TRBJ1-5; unclear D gene. Germline-derived CDR1 and CDR2 are DFQATT and SNEGSKA (reference sequence). CDR3 size: 13 residues. V was pared by 4 bases and J by 0 bases, with 7 bases between. The CDR3: CSANVLSNQPQHF. CDR3 coding DNA: TGCAGTGCTAATGTTCTTAGCAATCAGCCCCAGCATTTT.

This clonotype was seen more than once but under ten times. The rearrangement uses TRBV7-2 and TRBJ2-2, with 9 bases aligning to TRBD2. The CDR3 runs 16 residues. After removal of 3 bases from V and 9 bases from J, the junction contained 11 bases not matched to a gene. Germline values: CDR1 SGHTA, CDR2 FQGNSA. In DNA form, the CDR3 reads TGTGCCAGCAGCTTCGCGGGGGGGGCAAGGATACGGGAGCTGTTTTTT. This sequence encodes CASSFAGGARIRELFF.

This clonotype was counted many times. The rearrangement joins TRBV5-5 to TRBJ2-7; unclear D gene. Germline V CDR1 and CDR2: SGHKS, YYEKEE (reference sequence). The germline V and J ends were trimmed by 2 bases and 0 bases, with 9 bases remaining between them. The CDR3 extends over 14 amino acids. CDR3 in amino acids: CASSLAHTSYEQYF. The CDR3, as DNA: TGTGCCAGCAGCTTAGCCCATACCTCCTACGAGCAGTACTTC.

V and J are TRBV30 and TRBJ2-1; 7 bases agree with TRBD1. The CDR3 spans 14 residues. Germline CDR1 reads GTSNPN; CDR2 reads SVGIG (reference sequence). V gave up 3 bases and J gave up 8 bases; unmatched junction bases: 10. In DNA, the CDR3 is TGTGCCTGGAGGATAGGGGGCTTTGGCGATGAGCAGTTCTTC. Its protein product is CAWRIGGFGDEQFF. Looking up the rest from reference TRBV30 and TRBJ2-1 gives the full variable domain: SQTIHQWPATLVQPVGSPLSLECTVEGTSNPNLYWYRQAAGRGLQLLFYSVGIGQISSEVPQNLSASRPQDRQFILSSKKLLLSDSGFYLCAWRIGGFGDEQFFGPGTRLTVL.

In this sample, this clonotype turned up a few times. The chain carries TRBV5-1 and TRBJ2-1, with 7 bases fitting TRBD1. CDR3 length: 16 amino acids. With V trimmed by 4 bases and J by 3 bases, 10 bases remained unmatched. In germline, CDR1 is SGHRS, CDR2 YFSETQ. CDR3 DNA sequence: TGCGCCAGCAGCCCAGTCCTCGGGACAGACTACAATGAGCAGTTCTTC. This encodes CASSPVLGTDYNEQFF.

This clonotype was recorded at least ten times. The chain has TRBV20-1 and TRBJ1-6; 7 bases map to TRBD1. Germline V lookup: CDR1 DFQATT, CDR2 SNEGSKA (reference sequence). The CDR3 runs to 16 residues. The trim removed 6 bases at V and 0 bases at J, leaving 8 bases unmatched. CDR3 protein: CSAKGAARSYNSPLHF. The CDR3 bases are TGCAGTGCCAAGGGGGCAGCGCGCTCCTATAATTCACCCCTCCACTTT.

In this sample, this clonotype turned up many times. This chain links TRBV6-4 with TRBJ2-6; D is perhaps TRBD1 (6 bases). Germline V lookup: CDR1 MRHNA, CDR2 SNTAGT. With 0 bases removed from V and 3 bases from J, the gap between germline ends came to 9 bases. The CDR3 totals 16 residues. The CDR3 region has the DNA TGTGCCAGCAGTGACTCTGGGGGCAATGGGGCCAACGTCCTGACTTTC. It codes for CASSDSGGNGANVLTF.